This TCR beta chain was captured by sequencing in a study of naive and memory T cell subsets. There are a few counts of this clonotype. The CDR3 contains 13 residues. From germline, CDR1 is SGDLS and CDR2 YYNGEE. Between the trimmed V and J ends, which lost 3 bases and 3 bases, there was a span of 9 bases. The beta constant-region primer was an equimolar mix of two oligonucleotides covering TRBC1 and TRBC2. Ligated cDNA was amplified by four rounds of PCR with nested alpha and beta constant-region primers and SP2. TCRdb redid the calling of the UMI-ligation and nested PCR reads with MiXCR, one entry per CDR3 protein. Of some 80,000 distinct CDR3 sequences listed, around 9% are singletons.

The TCR sequence derives from a human donor in good health. This rearrangement joins TRBV9 to TRBJ1-1; D perhaps matches TRBD1 (5 bases). Sequencing was done on a sample of naive CD8+ T cells from blood. CDR3 residues: CASSAGHYTEAFF. The CDR3 DNA follows: TGTGCCAGCAGCGCCGGACATTACACTGAAGCTTTCTTT. Together with reference TRBV9 and TRBJ1-1, the CDR3 gives the full variable domain: DSGVTQTPKHLITATGQRVTLRCSPRSGDLSVYWYQQSLDQGLQFLIQYYNGEERAKGNILERFSAQQFPDLHSELNLSSLELGDSALYFCASSAGHYTEAFFGQGTRLTVV.